This entry features one TCR beta chain sequence. Its antigen is still unknown. Per-nucleotide qualities are absent, and no much larger clonotype sits a single base away. The cohort consisted of 650 to 850 healthy bone marrow donors. At the time of sampling, every cohort member was nominally healthy, though immune exposures that went unrecorded were likely present. The donor was CMV seropositive and was included in the group of around 300 seropositive cohort members. A peripheral blood sample was provided by each donor, and peripheral blood mononuclear cells were used for TCR beta sequencing. The Qiagen DNeasy Blood Extraction Kit was used to extract genomic DNA from the blood cell samples. The data belong to a study of cytomegalovirus exposure and HLA in healthy donors (dated by TCRdb to about 2017). As for the study more broadly: In an earlier analysis of approximately 640 of the donors, less than 350 Gb of sequence data and 95 million to 130 million unique TCR beta sequences from 150 million to 200 million T cells were reported. Roughly 290 gigabases of sequencing data and around 85 million unique TCR sequences made up an early release that covered fewer than 650 HLA-typed donors. Among the approximately 430 genotyped donors, around 79% belonged to the genetic ancestry cluster associated with self-reported Caucasian donors. The study aimed to test whether signatures of past pathogen exposure could be identified by cataloging public T cell receptors. Using immunosequencing, the study profiled T cell repertoires from 666 subjects and related those repertoires to cytomegalovirus serostatus. A separate validation cohort of roughly 130 different subjects was used in addition to the approximately 700-subject first cohort. To predict cytomegalovirus infection status, the study brought together high-throughput TCR immunosequencing, statistical association of individual TCRs with disease status, and machine learning. To study patterns of TCR occurrence, a later analysis re-analyzed previously published TCR beta repertoires from under 750 donors and added high-resolution HLA genotyping. Rather than drawing on any new phenotypic data, the later analysis identified candidate immune exposures from TCR beta sequences and the way those sequences occurred across donors. In an earlier analysis of 587 of the donors, high-throughput TCR beta sequencing was used to judge whether each TCR beta V gene segment behaved as functional or pseudogenic. Donor age, sex, ethnicity and CMV serostatus were compiled alongside the repertoire data. A later genetic analysis used genome-wide SNP genotypes for about three fifths of the roughly 700 donors, treating that subset as a discovery cohort. All discovery cohort repertoires had been generated on a single sequencing platform. HLA typing covered class I and class II loci at four-digit resolution. Typing coverage varied by locus: 629-630 donors for A, B, C, DRB1 and DQB1; approximately 560 for DQA1; more than 600 for DPA1; roughly 450 for DPB1. Several DR-DQ haplotypes were handled as single units for association and clustering because linkage in the cohort was strong. Among roughly 400 genotyped donors of the cohort, an average of approximately 250,000 unique TCR beta nucleotide sequences were sequenced per donor, about a sixth of them non-productive.

Study-wide conclusions, independent of this receptor: Because HLA typing was missing for some donors at each locus, association tests included only the typed subset. Presence/absence analyses assumed roughly uniform sequencing depth across donors, an assumption that may not hold. In a later analysis, TCR association rates were found to vary across HLA loci, with the most associated TCRs seen for DRB1 alleles and the fewest for HLA-C alleles. Correlated functional status among segregating V segments might be attributable to linkage disequilibrium, but an unknown experimental factor could not be ruled out. A further reported finding was that TCR beta sequences accurately predicted the HLA-A and HLA-B alleles for most subjects in the first cohort. A few of the identified cytomegalovirus-associated TCR beta chains were confirmed in vitro to be specific for cytomegalovirus antigens. The 87-base-pair reads could not distinguish some IMGT-functional V segments, including TRBV6-2 and TRBV6-3, so those segments were excluded. Immune exposure information for the cohort was limited to CMV serostatus. A total of 150 to 200 TCR beta chains were listed by the study as associated with cytomegalovirus. Assigning TCR associations to individual alleles was difficult when HLA alleles, especially DR and DQ, strongly co-occurred. The authors suggested that the approach could potentially be extended to other disease states and immunological phenotypes. While some public TCRs were present in many individuals, most TCR sequences turned up only very rarely across donors. In an earlier analysis of approximately 590 of the donors, most TCR beta V segments appeared in productive rearrangements about 87% or about 30% of the time, broadly matching IMGT annotations. According to a later analysis, parvovirus B19, influenza, CMV and Epstein-Barr virus appeared linked to several top co-occurrence clusters. In a later genetic analysis, fewer N-insertions in productive TCRs were reported among donors in an Asian-associated ancestry cluster than the approximately 670-donor mean. A later analysis associated 17,000 or so TCR beta sequences with specific HLA alleles at a false discovery rate of 0.05. A group of highly shared sequence variants was considered likely to be a technical artifact of the sequencing pipeline. In a later analysis, HLA-associated TCR beta chains were found to be more clonally expanded and to have lower generation probabilities than equally common non-associated chains. Because counts were too low, fewer than 20 rarely observed V segments, including chromosome 9 orphons, were excluded from the earlier analysis of 587 of the donors. Most CMV-associated TCR beta chains appeared to be HLA-restricted in a later analysis, and the HLA associations seemed to be driven largely by CMV exposure. The classifier was reported to diagnose cytomegalovirus status with high specificity and sensitivity in both the original cohort and the validation cohort. An association between a missense DCLRE1C variant and V-gene and J-gene trimming of TCR beta chains was found in a later genetic analysis and replicated in an independent cohort. This cohort had only TCR beta chains sequenced, and the lack of alpha or paired-chain data limited which features could be detected.

The protocol used for the library was the immunoSEQ multiplex PCR assay. A mixture of 60 forward primers for TCR Vbeta segments and 13 reverse primers for TCR Jbeta segments was used in the multiplex PCR. A multiplex PCR assay on genomic DNA amplified the CDR3 region of rearranged TCR beta genes. Amplified TCR beta libraries were sequenced as 87-base-pair reads on the Illumina HiSeq System. In the authors' own workflow: A later analysis tallied 75 million to 95 million unique TCR beta chains across the 660 or so repertoires, and about 10 million of those chains were shared by two or more donors. Raw reads were error-corrected and collapsed into unique sequences by a nearest-neighbor algorithm in which closely related sequences were merged to remove PCR and sequencing errors. Alignment of CDR3 sequences to IMGT reference sequences was used to assign V, D and J gene segments. For a sequence to be retained, a match of at least six nucleotides was required to both a V gene segment and a J gene segment. A rearrangement was called productive if the CDR3 had no stop codons and remained in frame with V and J, and every other rearrangement was called non-productive. Following IMGT convention, CDR3 was defined as the stretch from the second conserved V-encoded cysteine to the conserved J-encoded phenylalanine. In an earlier analysis of more than 550 of the donors, sequences lacking an unambiguous match to a single V gene segment were excluded. An earlier analysis of 587 of the donors classified V segments as functional when productive rearrangements were above 56.7% and as segregating when the standard deviation between donors was above 5%. A statistical classification framework was built to diagnose cytomegalovirus status from the catalog of TCR beta chain sequences. In a later analysis, V and J genes were assigned by comparing TCR nucleotide sequences against IMGT/GENE-DB human TR gene sequences. In a later analysis, CDR3 sequences and most-parsimonious VDJ recombination scenarios were assigned using the TCRdist pipeline. In a later analysis, each TCR beta chain was defined by its CDR3 amino acid sequence together with its V-gene family, and reads lacking a unique V-gene family were excluded. As a way to deal with suspected cross-contamination and a sequencing artifact, a later analysis dropped under 600 nucleotide sequences that were highly shared and had low generation probability. For each public chain, a later analysis derived a clonal expansion index from normalized ranks of inferred template counts within each repertoire. In a later analysis, generation probabilities were computed using a VDJ recombination model fitted to out-of-frame rearrangements, and the results were checked against IGoR. In a later analysis, hypergeometric tests were used to score TCR-TCR, TCR-HLA and TCR-CMV co-occurrence, with a repertoire-size bias correction applied to TCR pairs. To estimate false discovery rates, a later analysis permuted the HLA or CMV assignments 20 times. A later analysis grouped co-occurring TCRs with DBSCAN, adding TCRdist sequence similarity when clustering within HLA-allele-positive subsets. Co-occurrence clustering excluded repertoires with fewer than 30,000 or more than 120,000 public chains, plus five with anomalous nucleotide sharing. TCRdb's version of the immuneACCESS table is confined to in-frame rearrangements and falls short of the full clone set. An unresolved V gene accounts for under half of the shortfall where checked; the remainder is of unknown origin. The DNA gave D and trimming, while V, J and clone size come from that table. Within this sample are about 81,000 clones, with about 80% of them counted one time only. Clones ranked in the top ten supply roughly 3% of the sample.

Including the terminal cysteine and phenylalanine, the CDR3 comprises 16 residues. The only DNA kept is the CDR3, 48 bases in frame from the first base. Here V drops 4 bases and J drops 0 bases, and the junction holds 8 bases not matched to any gene. The germline V gene yields SGHTS for CDR1 and YDEGEE for CDR2. This clonotype was obtained from a man aged 45 to 65 in good health and CMV-seropositive. The chain uses TRBV5-8 and TRBJ2-7; the central 9 bases match TRBD2. Source material: PBMCs. The CDR3 amino acid sequence is: CASSRRLAESSYEQYF. In nucleotide form, the sequence is TGTGCCAGCAGCCGGCGACTAGCGGAGAGCTCCTACGAGCAGTACTTC.